Below, 17 T cell receptor beta chains from the same sample are listed, as sequenced in a study of early T cells in non-severe SARS-CoV-2 infection. TCRdb reprocessed the 5' RACE reads via MiXCR and lists one record per CDR3 protein. The sample records about 50,000 distinct CDR3 sequences, around 6.5% being singletons. Sequenced material: whole blood, taken at baseline. Receptors originate from an adult who was a healthcare worker with PCR-confirmed SARS-CoV-2 infection or an uninfected control (not recorded which).

V gene TRBV15 combines with J gene TRBJ1-2; D is ambiguous. The V and J ends lost 3 bases and 2 bases respectively, with 7 bases between them. The CDR3 is 13 amino acids. Germline assignment: CDR1 LNHNV and CDR2 YYDKDF (reference sequence). CDR3 protein: CATSRGGNYGYTF. CDR3 DNA: TGTGCCACCAGCAGGGGCGGGAACTATGGCTACACCTTC. The entire variable domain, with the rest obtained from reference TRBV15 and TRBJ1-2, is as follows: DAMVIQNPRYQVTQFGKPVTLSCSQTLNHNVMYWYQQKSSQAPKLLFHYYDKDFNNEADTPDNFQSRRPNTSFCFLDIRSPGLGDTAMYLCATSRGGNYGYTFGSGTRLTVV.

This rearrangement joins TRBV10-3 to TRBJ2-5; no clear D gene. V was shortened by 8 bases and J by 2 bases, with 9 bases between the two germline ends. This CDR3 spans 12 amino acids. The germline V gene encodes CDR1 ENHRY and CDR2 SYGVKD. CDR3 nucleotides: TGTGCCATCGCTCAGGCTCAAGAGACCCAGTACTTC. Translation: CAIAQAQETQYF.

This chain connects TRBV11-3 to TRBJ2-2; 8 bases fit TRBD1. The length of the CDR3 is 16 residues. Germline V CDR1 and CDR2: SGHNT, YENEEA. J gave up 0 bases and V 5 bases, and 5 bases lay outside the gene matches. The CDR3 sequence is CASSRNRGANTGELFF. CDR3 DNA: TGTGCCAGCAGCCGGAACAGGGGGGCGAACACCGGGGAGCTGTTTTTT.

Turning to this clonotype: A much larger clone differs by one base, so this may be a read error. The J gene is TRBJ1-3, the V gene TRBV28; D is possibly TRBD1 (6 bases). This CDR3 is 17 amino acids long. Germline V gene sequence: CDR1 MDHEN, CDR2 SYDVKM. The CDR3 DNA reads TGTGCCAACAGTCTCTATGGTGGGGGCGTCTCTGGAAACACCATATATTTT. Translation gives CANSLYGGGVSGNTIYF.

This clonotype was found many times. The chain is built from TRBV11-2 and TRBJ2-3; 8 bases align to TRBD1. The CDR3 loop spans 15 amino acids. V shed 5 bases, J shed 4 bases, and the junction held 8 bases outside the gene matches. Germline V gives CDR1 SGHAT, CDR2 FQNNGV. CDR3 sequence reads: CASSDDRGVPDTQYF. The CDR3 DNA is TGTGCCAGCAGCGATGACAGGGGAGTTCCAGATACGCAGTATTTT. The variable domain in full, with the rest retrieved from reference TRBV11-2 and TRBJ2-3, is EAGVAQSPRYKIIEKRQSVAFWCNPISGHATLYWYQQILGQGPKLLIQFQNNGVVDDSQLPKDRFSAERLKGVDSTLKIQPAKLEDSAVYLCASSDDRGVPDTQYFGPGTRLTVL.

This clonotype was seen a few times. The V call is TRBV14, the J call TRBJ1-1; 10 positions match TRBD1. The germline gives CDR1 SGHDN, CDR2 FVKESK. The V and J ends lost 0 bases and 5 bases, in that order; junction bases with no gene match: 12. The CDR3 length is 18 residues. The CDR3 nucleotides are TGTGCCAGCAGCCAAGATCGGTTACAACGGGACAGGGGAACTGAAGCTTTCTTT. It specifies CASSQDRLQRDRGTEAFF.

This clonotype has a count of ten or more. V and J are TRBV6-1 and TRBJ1-1, with unresolved D. CDR1 and CDR2 from the germline V gene are MNHNS and SASEGT. CDR3 length: 14 residues. Trimming shortened V by 4 bases and J by 0 bases, and 9 bases separated the two germline ends. The CDR3 here is CASSVLPVNTEAFF. CDR3 sequence (DNA): TGTGCCAGCAGTGTCCTCCCGGTGAACACTGAAGCTTTCTTT.

The chain is built from TRBV6-6 and TRBJ2-3, with 7 bases lining up with TRBD2. CDR1 MNHNY and CDR2 SVGAGI come from the germline V gene (reference sequence). The CDR3 spans 14 residues. Trimming cost V 8 bases and J 2 bases; bases outside gene matches: 7. CDR3 sequence reads: CASFRGGTTDTQYF. The CDR3, as DNA: TGTGCCAGCTTCCGCGGGGGTACCACAGATACGCAGTATTTT.

Only a few counts were recorded for this clonotype. The chain recombines TRBV5-6 with TRBJ1-2; D is possibly TRBD1 (5 bases). This CDR3 has 11 residues. Germline V gene lookup returns CDR1 SGHDT and CDR2 YYEEEE. The germline V and J ends were trimmed by 5 bases and 4 bases, with 6 bases remaining between them. CDR3 residues: CASRRGYGYTF. Written as DNA, the CDR3 is TGTGCCAGCAGAAGGGGCTATGGCTACACCTTC.

This clonotype was seen only a few times. The genes are TRBV4-3 and TRBJ2-1; 12 bases line up with TRBD2. V trimming: 2 bases; J trimming: 7 bases; junction bases outside the gene matches: 6. The CDR3 is 16 residues long. Germline assignment: CDR1 LGHNA and CDR2 YSLEER. DNA of the CDR3: TGCGCCAGCAGCCAAAATCCTAGCGGGGGGGCGAATGAGCAGTTCTTC. The encoded protein is CASSQNPSGGANEQFF.

The chain couples TRBV7-2 to TRBJ2-1; TRBD2 matches at 9 bases. CDR1 and CDR2 from the germline V gene are SGHTA and FQGNSA. V gave up 5 bases and J gave up 6 bases; unmatched junction bases: 11. There are 16 residues in the CDR3. CDR3: CASSLTGTSRSNEQFF. For the CDR3, the DNA is TGTGCCAGCAGCCTAACCGGGACTAGCAGGAGCAATGAGCAGTTCTTC. The variable domain in full, with the rest retrieved from reference TRBV7-2 and TRBJ2-1, is GAGVSQSPSNKVTEKGKDVELRCDPISGHTALYWYRQSLGQGLEFLIYFQGNSAPDKSGLPSDRFSAERTGGSVSTLTIQRTQQEDSAVYLCASSLTGTSRSNEQFFGPGTRLTVL.

Many counts were recorded for this clonotype. The V and J genes are TRBV3-1 and TRBJ2-7; D unclear. The CDR3 totals 11 residues. CDR1 is LGHDT and CDR2 is YNNKEL in the germline V gene (reference sequence). Trimming cost V 5 bases and J 1 base, with 3 bases left between them. This CDR3 reads CASSRSYEQYF. Written as DNA, the CDR3 is TGTGCCAGCAGCAGATCCTACGAGCAGTACTTC.

V and J are TRBV6-5 and TRBJ1-1; D gene uncertain. The CDR3 sequence is 15 residues long. CDR1 and CDR2 from the germline V gene are MNHEY and SVGAGI. V lost 2 bases and J lost 0, with 10 bases in between. In DNA, the CDR3 is TGTGCCAGCAGTTACAGTCCGGCAATGAACACTGAAGCTTTCTTT. Translating it yields CASSYSPAMNTEAFF.

This clonotype was seen repeatedly, ten times or more. The chain links TRBV15 to TRBJ2-3, with D unclear. Trimming shortened V by 5 bases and J by 6 bases, and 9 bases separated the two germline ends. The germline V gene encodes CDR1 LNHNV and CDR2 YYDKDF (reference sequence). This CDR3 spans 12 amino acids. The CDR3, as DNA: TGTGCCACCAGCCAACCCGGGGATACGCAGTATTTT. It is translated as CATSQPGDTQYF.

This clonotype occurred a few times. V and J are TRBV2 and TRBJ2-6; perhaps TRBD1 as D (5 bases). Germline CDR1 is SNHLY and CDR2 is FYNNEI. CDR3 length equals 16 residues. Trimming removed 7 bases at V and 0 bases at J, with 13 bases between. CDR3 protein: CASMGHRDSGANVLTF. In nucleotides, the CDR3 is TGTGCCAGCATGGGGCACAGAGACTCTGGGGCCAACGTCCTGACTTTC.

This clonotype was observed a handful of times. This chain joins TRBV12-3 or TRBV12-4 and TRBJ1-1; no clear D. V lost 2 bases and J lost 4, with 11 bases in between. This CDR3 has 14 amino acids. The CDR3: CASSLPPTSTEAFF. CDR3 DNA: TGTGCCAGCAGTTTACCACCGACGTCCACTGAAGCTTTCTTT.

J is TRBJ2-5 and V is TRBV6-2 or TRBV6-3; tentatively, D is TRBD1 or TRBD2 (5 bases each). Germline V gene data show CDR1 as MNHEY and CDR2 as SVGEGT. This CDR3 has 13 amino acids. V lost 7 bases and J lost 4, with 13 bases in between. The CDR3 region has the DNA TGTGCCAGCAACCCCTGGGGGAGAGAGACCCAGTACTTC. It yields the protein CASNPWGRETQYF.